This is a list of T cell receptor beta chains from one sample in a study of blood T cell repertoires in COVID-19. TCRdb's table, derived via immunoSEQ multiplex PCR, lists solely in-frame clones and lacks some. The data contain roughly 100,000 clones, around 84% of them singletons. The sample consisted of peripheral blood. The receptors originated from a human donor in a cohort sampled during active COVID-19. CDR3s include the opening cysteine and the closing phenylalanine or tryptophan. D genes are given only for firm matches. Rows may omit the clone size; those that give it use once, few, many or a size class.

clone size: -; D gene: -; V gene: TRBV5-4; J gene: TRBJ1-4; CDR3 protein: CASSLGAGINEKLFF; CDR3 DNA: TGTGCCAGCAGCTTGGGGGCCGGAATTAATGAAAAACTGTTTTTT
clone size: -; D gene: TRBD1; V gene: TRBV7-8; J gene: TRBJ1-1; CDR3 protein: CASSLPYPGQGNTEAFF; CDR3 DNA: TGTGCCAGCAGCTTACCCTATCCGGGACAGGGGAACACTGAAGCTTTCTTT
clone size: -; D gene: -; V gene: TRBV7-6; J gene: TRBJ1-2; CDR3 protein: CASSLAQGTYGYTF; CDR3 DNA: TGTGCCAGCAGCTTAGCACAGGGAACCTATGGCTACACCTTC
clone size: -; D gene: TRBD2; V gene: TRBV5-5; J gene: TRBJ2-5; CDR3 protein: CASSFRGGAGETQYF; CDR3 DNA: TGTGCCAGCAGCTTCCGCGGGGGGGCCGGAGAGACCCAGTACTTC
clone size: -; D gene: TRBD1; V gene: TRBV5-1; J gene: TRBJ2-5; CDR3 protein: CASSLGRQGETQYF; CDR3 DNA: TGCGCCAGCAGCTTGGGTCGACAGGGGGAGACCCAGTACTTC
clone size: once; D gene: -; V gene: TRBV9; J gene: TRBJ2-1; CDR3 protein: CASGLSGYNEQFF; CDR3 DNA: TGTGCCAGCGGACTCTCGGGGTACAATGAGCAGTTCTTC
clone size: once; D gene: TRBD1; V gene: TRBV6-5; J gene: TRBJ2-3; CDR3 protein: CASRRTGASTDTQYF; CDR3 DNA: TGTGCCAGCAGGAGGACAGGGGCTAGCACAGATACGCAGTATTTT
clone size: -; D gene: TRBD2; V gene: TRBV13; J gene: TRBJ2-1; CDR3 protein: CASSPEIAGGPSYNEQFF; CDR3 DNA: TGTGCCAGCAGCCCCGAAATAGCGGGGGGGCCCTCCTACAATGAGCAGTTCTTC
clone size: -; D gene: TRBD2; V gene: TRBV9; J gene: TRBJ2-3; CDR3 protein: CASSASGGSTDTQYF; CDR3 DNA: TGTGCCAGCAGCGCTAGCGGGGGAAGCACAGATACGCAGTATTTT
clone size: -; D gene: TRBD1; V gene: TRBV19; J gene: TRBJ1-1; CDR3 protein: CASSIRGSTEAFF; CDR3 DNA: TGTGCCAGTAGTATCAGGGGGAGCACTGAAGCTTTCTTT
clone size: -; D gene: -; V gene: TRBV7-3; J gene: TRBJ2-3; CDR3 protein: CASSPTRHREGGTSTDTQYF; CDR3 DNA: TGTGCCAGCAGCCCTACCCGACACAGGGAAGGAGGCACTAGCACAGATACGCAGTATTTT
clone size: -; D gene: -; V gene: TRBV6-5; J gene: TRBJ1-2; CDR3 protein: CASRETGYGYTF; CDR3 DNA: TGTGCCAGCAGAGAGACAGGATATGGCTACACCTTC
clone size: -; D gene: -; V gene: TRBV7-2; J gene: TRBJ1-2; CDR3 protein: CASSHGQSYGYTF; CDR3 DNA: TGTGCCAGCAGCCACGGACAGTCCTATGGCTACACCTTC
clone size: -; D gene: TRBD1; V gene: TRBV30; J gene: TRBJ1-5; CDR3 protein: CAWSEKQGAQPQHF; CDR3 DNA: TGTGCCTGGAGTGAGAAACAGGGGGCTCAGCCCCAGCATTTT
clone size: -; D gene: -; V gene: TRBV20-1; J gene: TRBJ1-1; CDR3 protein: CSASSGRPEAFF; CDR3 DNA: TGCAGTGCTAGTTCAGGGAGGCCTGAAGCTTTCTTT
clone size: -; D gene: TRBD1; V gene: TRBV29-1; J gene: TRBJ1-1; CDR3 protein: CSAEQGPNTEAFF; CDR3 DNA: TGCAGCGCCGAACAGGGGCCGAACACTGAAGCTTTCTTT
clone size: -; D gene: -; V gene: TRBV7-9; J gene: TRBJ2-4; CDR3 protein: CASSFGGSENIQYF; CDR3 DNA: TGTGCCAGCAGCTTTGGAGGGTCTGAAAACATTCAGTACTTC
clone size: -; D gene: TRBD2; V gene: TRBV5-1; J gene: TRBJ2-1; CDR3 protein: CASSARTSGGAKQFF; CDR3 DNA: TGCGCCAGCAGCGCCCGGACTAGCGGGGGGGCCAAGCAGTTCTTC
clone size: -; D gene: -; V gene: TRBV11-2; J gene: TRBJ2-7; CDR3 protein: CASSRYLYEQYF; CDR3 DNA: TGTGCCAGCAGCCGTTATTTGTACGAGCAGTACTTC
clone size: -; D gene: TRBD2; V gene: TRBV4-3; J gene: TRBJ2-3; CDR3 protein: CASSQDHLRTSDTDTQYF; CDR3 DNA: TGCGCCAGCAGCCAGGACCACCTCCGGACTAGCGACACAGATACGCAGTATTTT
clone size: -; D gene: TRBD1; V gene: TRBV6-5; J gene: TRBJ2-7; CDR3 protein: CASRRQGAAYEQYF; CDR3 DNA: TGTGCCAGCAGGCGACAGGGGGCGGCCTACGAGCAGTACTTC
clone size: -; D gene: TRBD1; V gene: TRBV4-3; J gene: TRBJ1-5; CDR3 protein: CASSQGWTGRIYSNQPQHF; CDR3 DNA: TGCGCCAGCAGCCAAGGGTGGACAGGGAGGATATATAGCAATCAGCCCCAGCATTTT
clone size: -; D gene: TRBD2; V gene: TRBV7-2; J gene: TRBJ2-3; CDR3 protein: CASSFGLAGGTGRDTQYF; CDR3 DNA: TGTGCCAGCAGCTTCGGACTAGCGGGGGGTACCGGCAGGGATACGCAGTATTTT